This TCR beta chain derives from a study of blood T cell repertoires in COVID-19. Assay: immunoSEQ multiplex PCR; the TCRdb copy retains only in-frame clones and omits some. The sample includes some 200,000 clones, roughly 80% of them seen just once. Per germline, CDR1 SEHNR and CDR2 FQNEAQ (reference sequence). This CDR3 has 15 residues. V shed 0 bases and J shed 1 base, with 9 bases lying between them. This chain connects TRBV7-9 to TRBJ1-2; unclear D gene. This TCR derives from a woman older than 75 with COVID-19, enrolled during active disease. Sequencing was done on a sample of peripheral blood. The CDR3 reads CASSLAVGSNYGYTF. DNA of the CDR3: TGTGCCAGCAGCTTAGCTGTGGGCAGTAACTATGGCTACACCTTC.